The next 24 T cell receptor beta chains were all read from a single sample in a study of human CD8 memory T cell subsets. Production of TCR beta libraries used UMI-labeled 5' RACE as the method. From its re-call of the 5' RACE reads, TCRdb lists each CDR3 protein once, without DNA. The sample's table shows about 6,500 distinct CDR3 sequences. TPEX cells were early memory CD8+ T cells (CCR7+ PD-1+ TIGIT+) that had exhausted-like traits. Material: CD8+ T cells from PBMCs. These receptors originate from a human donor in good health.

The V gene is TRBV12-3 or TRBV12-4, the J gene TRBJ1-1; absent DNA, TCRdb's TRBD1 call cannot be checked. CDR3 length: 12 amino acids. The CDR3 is CASSVGTPEAFF.

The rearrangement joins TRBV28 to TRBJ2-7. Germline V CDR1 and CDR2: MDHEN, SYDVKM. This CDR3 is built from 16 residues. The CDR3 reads CATQQPVDFITYEQYF.

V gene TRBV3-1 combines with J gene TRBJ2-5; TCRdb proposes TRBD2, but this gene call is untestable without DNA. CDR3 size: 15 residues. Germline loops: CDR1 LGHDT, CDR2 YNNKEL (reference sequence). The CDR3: CASSQEEGYQETQYF.

CDR3 sequence: CASSLKGQGIQYF. This sequence joins TRBV5-6 and TRBJ2-4; TCRdb picks TRBD1, but there is no DNA to check that call. The V gene's germline CDR1 is SGHDT and CDR2 YYEEEE. The CDR3 consists of 13 residues.

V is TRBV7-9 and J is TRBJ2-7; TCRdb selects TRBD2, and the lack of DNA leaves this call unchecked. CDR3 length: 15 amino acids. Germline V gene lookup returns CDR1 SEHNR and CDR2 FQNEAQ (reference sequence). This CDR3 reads CASRPPTSAGYEQYF.

CDR3 residues: CASSLVVGNEQFF. The chain links TRBV5-1 to TRBJ2-1. This CDR3 comprises 13 residues. In germline, CDR1 is SGHRS, CDR2 YFSETQ.

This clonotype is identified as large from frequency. The CDR3 protein is CASSKLAPTWFYSPLHF. The chain recombines TRBV21-1 with TRBJ1-6. TRBV21-1 is flagged as a pseudogene. This CDR3 is 17 amino acids long.

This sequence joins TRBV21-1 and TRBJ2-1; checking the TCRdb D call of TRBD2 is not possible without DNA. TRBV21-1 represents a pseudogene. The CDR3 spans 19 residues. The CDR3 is CASSKGLAGDHWSGHEQFF.

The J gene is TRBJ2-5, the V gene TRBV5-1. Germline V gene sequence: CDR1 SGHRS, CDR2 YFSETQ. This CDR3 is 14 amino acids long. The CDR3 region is CASSLSRPEETQYF.

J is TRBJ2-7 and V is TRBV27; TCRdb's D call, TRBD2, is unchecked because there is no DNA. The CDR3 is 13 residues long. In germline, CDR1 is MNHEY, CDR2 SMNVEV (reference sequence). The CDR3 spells CASKEGGPYEQYF.

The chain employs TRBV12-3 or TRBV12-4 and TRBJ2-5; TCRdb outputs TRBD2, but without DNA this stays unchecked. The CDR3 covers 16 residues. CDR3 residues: CASSYGGIAGQETQYF.

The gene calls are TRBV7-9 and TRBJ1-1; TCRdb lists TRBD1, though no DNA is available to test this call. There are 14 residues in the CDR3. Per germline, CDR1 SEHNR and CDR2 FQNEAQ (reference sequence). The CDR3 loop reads CASSLGPGGTEAFF.

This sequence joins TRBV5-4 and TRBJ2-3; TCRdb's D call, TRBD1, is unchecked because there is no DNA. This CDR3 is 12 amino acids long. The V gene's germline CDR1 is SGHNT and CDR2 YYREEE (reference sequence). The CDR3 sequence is CASSSGGASQYF.

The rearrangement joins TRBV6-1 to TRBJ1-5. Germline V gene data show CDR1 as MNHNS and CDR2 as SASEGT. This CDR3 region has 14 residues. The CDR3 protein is CASSERRWNQPQHF.

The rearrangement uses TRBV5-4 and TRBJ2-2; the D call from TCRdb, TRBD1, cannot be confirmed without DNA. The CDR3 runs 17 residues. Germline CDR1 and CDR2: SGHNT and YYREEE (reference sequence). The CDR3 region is CASSLAAGTVNTGELFF.

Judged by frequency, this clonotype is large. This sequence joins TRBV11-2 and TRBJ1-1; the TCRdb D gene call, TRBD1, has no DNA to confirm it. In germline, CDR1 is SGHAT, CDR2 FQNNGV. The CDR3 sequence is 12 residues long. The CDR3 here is CASSSGPTEAFF.

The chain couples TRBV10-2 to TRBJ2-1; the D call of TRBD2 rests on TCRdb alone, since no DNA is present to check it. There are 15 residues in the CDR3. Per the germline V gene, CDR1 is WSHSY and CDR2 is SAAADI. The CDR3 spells CASRASGKPYNEQFF.

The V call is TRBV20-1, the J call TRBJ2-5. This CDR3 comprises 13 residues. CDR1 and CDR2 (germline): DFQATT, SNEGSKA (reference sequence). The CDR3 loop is CSARSGVQETQYF.

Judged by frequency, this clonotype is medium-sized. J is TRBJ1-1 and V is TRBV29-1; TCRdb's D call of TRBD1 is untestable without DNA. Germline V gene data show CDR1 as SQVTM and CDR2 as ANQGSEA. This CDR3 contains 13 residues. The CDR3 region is CSVDGGPGTEAFF.

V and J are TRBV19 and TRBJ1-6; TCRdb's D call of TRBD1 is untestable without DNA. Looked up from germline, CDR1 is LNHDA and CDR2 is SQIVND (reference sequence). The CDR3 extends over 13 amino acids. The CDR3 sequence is CASSLLPGSPLHF.

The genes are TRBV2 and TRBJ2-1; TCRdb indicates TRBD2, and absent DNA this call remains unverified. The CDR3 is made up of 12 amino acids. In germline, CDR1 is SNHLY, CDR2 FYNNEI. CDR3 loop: CASRVTSIGQFF.

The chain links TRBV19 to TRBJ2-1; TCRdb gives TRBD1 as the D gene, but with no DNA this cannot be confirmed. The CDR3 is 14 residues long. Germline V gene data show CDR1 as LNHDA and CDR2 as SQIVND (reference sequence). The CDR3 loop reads CASRWNSGTGQQFF.

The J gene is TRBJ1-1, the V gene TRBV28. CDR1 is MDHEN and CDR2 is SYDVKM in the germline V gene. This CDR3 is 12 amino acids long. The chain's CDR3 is CAILTGNTEAFF.

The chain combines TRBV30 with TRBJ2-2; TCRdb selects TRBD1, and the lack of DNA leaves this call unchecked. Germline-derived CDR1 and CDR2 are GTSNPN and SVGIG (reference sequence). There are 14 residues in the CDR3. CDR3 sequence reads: CAWNIGMGPGELFF.